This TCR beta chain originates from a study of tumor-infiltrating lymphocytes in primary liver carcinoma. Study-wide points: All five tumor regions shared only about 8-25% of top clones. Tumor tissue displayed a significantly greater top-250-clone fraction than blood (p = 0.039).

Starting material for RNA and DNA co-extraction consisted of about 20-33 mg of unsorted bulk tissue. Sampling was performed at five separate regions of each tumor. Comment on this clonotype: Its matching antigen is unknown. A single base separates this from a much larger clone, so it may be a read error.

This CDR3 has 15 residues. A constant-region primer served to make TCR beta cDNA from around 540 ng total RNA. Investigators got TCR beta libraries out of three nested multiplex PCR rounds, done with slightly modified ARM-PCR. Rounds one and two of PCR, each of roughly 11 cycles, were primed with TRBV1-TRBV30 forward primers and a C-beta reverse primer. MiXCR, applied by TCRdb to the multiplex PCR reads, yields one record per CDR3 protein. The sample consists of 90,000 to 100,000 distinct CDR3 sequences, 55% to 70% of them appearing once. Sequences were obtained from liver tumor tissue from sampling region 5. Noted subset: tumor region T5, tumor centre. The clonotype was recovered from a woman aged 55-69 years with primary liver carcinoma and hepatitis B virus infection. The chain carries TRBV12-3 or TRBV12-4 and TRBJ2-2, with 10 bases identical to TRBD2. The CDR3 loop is CASSLSGRASGEPFF. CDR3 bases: TGTGCCAGCAGCCTAAGCGGGAGGGCCTCCGGGGAGCCGTTTTTT.